This TCR beta chain was sequenced in a study of siplizumab effects on memory and regulatory T cells. Study conclusions and caveats: A significant reduction in alloreactive sequences traceable to unstimulated CD4+ memory cells was produced by siplizumab.

The CDR3 extends over 15 amino acids. Germline CDR1 and CDR2: LGHNT and FRNRAP. Trimming took 3 bases from V and 0 from J, leaving 10 bases between them. Concerning this clone itself: Its antigen is as yet unknown.

The assay covered roughly 97,000 TCR templates per sample. Only in-frame clones appear in the TCRdb table, and some are missing; sequencing was by immunoSEQ multiplex PCR. The sample includes 70,000 to 95,000 clones, roughly 97% of them seen just once. The TCR originated in a human donor in good health. The chain links TRBV12-5 to TRBJ2-3; maybe TRBD2 (6 bases). Sequencing was performed on naive CD4+ T cells sorted from blood. In nucleotides, the CDR3 is TGTGCTAGTGGTTTAGGACTAACTAGCACAGATACGCAGTATTTT. It is translated as CASGLGLTSTDTQYF. The complete variable domain, with remaining parts taken from reference TRBV12-5 and TRBJ2-3, reads DARVTQTPRHKVTEMGQEVTMRCQPILGHNTVFWYRQTMMQGLELLAYFRNRAPLDDSGMPKDRFSAEMPDATLATLKIQPSEPRDSAVYFCASGLGLTSTDTQYFGPGTRLTVL.